Below, one T cell receptor (beta chain) is given with its context. Its antigen is as yet unknown. The data were taken from a study of CD8 T cells in ankylosing spondylitis. TCRdb analysed the 5' RACE reads with MiXCR anew, one entry per CDR3 protein. The sample contains roughly 700,000 distinct CDR3 sequences, roughly 19% of which appear only once. Study-level points and caveats: CD8+ cells made up the disease-linked clones, which were relatively rare in peripheral blood. The study looked at matched synovial fluid samples from ankylosing spondylitis patients. Disease-linked clones were reported to be significantly enriched there. Eight highly homologous variants made up a TCR beta motif, and this motif appeared characteristic of ankylosing spondylitis blood.

The sequence derives from a male donor with ankylosing spondylitis. Input material: blood, either unsorted or a sorted T cell fraction (not recorded which).

The CDR3 spells CASSQEMLAGSLEQFF. DNA for the CDR3: TGCGCCAGCAGCCAAGAGATGCTAGCGGGTTCACTTGAGCAGTTCTTC. The chain carries TRBV4-3 and TRBJ2-1; TRBD2 matches 8 bases. The CDR3 is 16 residues long. Germline lookup yields CDR1 LGHNA and CDR2 YSLEER. J was trimmed by 9 bases and V by 0 bases; bases with no gene match: 10.